This TCR beta chain was found in a study of radiotherapy plus CTLA-4 blockade in lung cancer. At the level of the study: 18% of patients responded objectively, and approximately 33% achieved disease control.

Patients had chemo-refractory metastatic non-small-cell lung cancer and received focal radiation plus CTLA-4 blockade that used ipilimumab. This CDR3 spans 16 amino acids. The V end was cut by 1 base, the J end by 2 bases, with 12 bases between. From germline, CDR1 is MGHRA and CDR2 YSYEKL. Profiled with immunoSEQ multiplex PCR; TCRdb holds only in-frame clones, not every one. The repertoire holds tens of thousands of clones, with more than 60% as singletons. This clone occurred a few times. Its antigen remains unknown. Study findings and constraints: The best predictor of response was reported to be early blood T cell clone dynamics, with interferon-beta. Some TCR clones had been derived from tumors. These clones expanded in peripheral blood after radiotherapy plus ipilimumab.

The chain recombines TRBV4-1 with TRBJ2-1; the D is unclear. Sequenced here: peripheral blood, sampled from a patient treated with radiotherapy plus ipilimumab. This receptor was identified in a human donor with non-small cell lung cancer who had stable disease on radiotherapy plus ipilimumab. In DNA, the CDR3 is TGCGCCAGCAGCCAAGTGAACTTGGTGGCCTACAATGAGCAGTTCTTC. Translating it yields CASSQVNLVAYNEQFF.